Below are 9 T cell receptor beta chains sequenced from a single sample in a study of shared clonotypes between healthy human individuals. The assay was immunoSEQ multiplex PCR, and TCRdb's table has in-frame clones only and misses some. The table records under 1,100,000 clones, more than 60% of them present only once. Sequencing used memory CD4+ T cells sorted from blood. The subset was: CD45RA-negative fraction. The receptor set was obtained from a man between 18 and 35 years old in good health.

The chain couples TRBV6-6 to TRBJ2-3; D is unclear. This CDR3 has 12 amino acids. Germline V gene lookup returns CDR1 MNHNY and CDR2 SVGAGI (reference sequence). The V end lost 5 bases, the J end lost 5 bases, and 8 bases lay between the germline ends. CDR3 in DNA: TGTGCCAGCAGTAGGACGGAAGATACGCAGTATTTT. Residues: CASSRTEDTQYF.

The chain uses TRBV5-6 and TRBJ2-1, with TRBD2 matching over 10 bases. The trim removed 0 bases at V and 9 bases at J, leaving 12 bases unmatched. Germline V lookup: CDR1 SGHDT, CDR2 YYEEEE. The CDR3 spans 17 residues. The CDR3 is CASSLVVQAGGKGEQFF. The CDR3 DNA is TGTGCCAGCAGCTTGGTGGTTCAAGCGGGAGGGAAAGGTGAGCAGTTCTTC.

The chain carries TRBV11-2 and TRBJ2-7; the D gene is possibly TRBD1 (6 bases). Trimming removed 4 bases from V and 11 bases from J, with 12 bases in between. The germline V gene encodes CDR1 SGHAT and CDR2 FQNNGV. The CDR3 spans 11 residues. The CDR3 protein is CASSSGQMEYF. CDR3 bases: TGTGCCAGCAGCTCAGGACAGATGGAGTACTTC. Using reference TRBV11-2 and TRBJ2-7 for the parts outside the CDR3, the full variable domain is EAGVAQSPRYKIIEKRQSVAFWCNPISGHATLYWYQQILGQGPKLLIQFQNNGVVDDSQLPKDRFSAERLKGVDSTLKIQPAKLEDSAVYLCASSSGQMEYFGPGTRLTVT.

V usage is TRBV5-1 and J usage is TRBJ2-1; D is possibly TRBD1 (7 bases). CDR1 is SGHRS and CDR2 is YFSETQ in the germline V gene. The CDR3 is 15 amino acids. Trimming took 4 bases from V and 7 from J, leaving 18 bases between them. The DNA for the CDR3 is TGCGCCAGCAGCCTCGACAGGGCTGGGGGGAATGAGCAGTTCTTC. This translates into CASSLDRAGGNEQFF. Filled out from reference TRBV5-1 and TRBJ2-1, the complete variable domain reads KAGVTQTPRYLIKTRGQQVTLSCSPISGHRSVSWYQQTPGQGLQFLFEYFSETQRNKGNFPGRFSGRQFSNSRSEMNVSTLELGDSALYLCASSLDRAGGNEQFFGPGTRLTVL.

The chain uses TRBV5-1 and TRBJ2-1; D possibly corresponds to TRBD1 (5 bases). CDR1 and CDR2 (germline): SGHRS, YFSETQ. The CDR3 length is 15 residues. Trimming removed 4 bases from V and 8 bases from J, with 19 bases in between. The CDR3 nucleotides read TGCGCCAGCAGCCCGAGCGCAGGGAAAGGGTATGAGCAGTTCTTC. Translating it yields CASSPSAGKGYEQFF.

This clone turned up a few times. The chain couples TRBV19 to TRBJ1-5, with D possibly being TRBD1 (6 bases). The CDR3 is 13 amino acids. Trimming stripped 4 bases from V and 6 bases from J, with 10 bases between. Germline values: CDR1 LNHDA, CDR2 SQIVND (reference sequence). The CDR3 loop is CASSRGTSQPQHF. For the CDR3, the DNA is TGTGCCAGTAGTAGAGGGACAAGTCAGCCCCAGCATTTT.

This rearrangement joins TRBV10-3 to TRBJ2-7; a possible D gene is TRBD1 (5 bases). The CDR3 sequence is 13 residues long. Germline-derived CDR1 and CDR2 are ENHRY and SYGVKD. Trimming shortened V by 3 bases and J by 12 bases, and 18 bases separated the two germline ends. The CDR3, as DNA: TGTGCCATCAGTGAAACTACTGACAGAGAGGTGTACTTC. This translates into CAISETTDREVYF.

This clone was detected only once. The V and J genes are TRBV18 and TRBJ2-3; a possible D gene is TRBD2 (6 bases). V lost 1 base and J lost 7, with 9 bases in between. The CDR3 has 13 residues. Germline loops: CDR1 KGHSH, CDR2 LQKENI. The CDR3 region has the DNA TGTGCCAGCTCACCACAGGCGGGGAATACGCAGTATTTT. Translated: CASSPQAGNTQYF.

About this clone: As the CDR3 is not closed by the conserved phenylalanine or tryptophan, this likely results from a read error. The chain links TRBV28 to TRBJ2-7; D is undetermined. Deletions cut 2 bases from V and 2 bases from J, with 4 bases between. Germline V CDR1 and CDR2: MDHEN, SYDVKM. The CDR3 runs to 12 residues. The DNA of the CDR3 is TGTGCCAGCAGTTTACGGCCCTACGAGCAGTACCTC. Translation gives CASSLRPYEQYL.